This T cell receptor beta chain is drawn from a study of shared clonotypes between healthy human individuals (dated by TCRdb to between 2020 and 2021). General notes on the study: The cohort included a few men and a couple of women between 18 and 49 years of age. For each donor, three plates each were used for CD4 naive and CD4 memory, two plates were used for CD8 naive, and one plate was used for CD8 memory. Blood TCR repertoires of roughly five healthy adults were deeply sequenced to estimate repertoire size and the extent of clonotype sharing between individuals. To increase sequencing depth and limit assay-specific biases, different laboratories used diverse techniques to prepare libraries and sequence TCR repertoires. Per donor, leukapheresis produced somewhere between about 0.94 and 10 billion PBMCs. What the work shows at the level of the full study, not this receptor alone: Sampling was restricted to blood, and TCR repertoires in tissue are likely to differ from TCR repertoires in blood. Estimated clonotype richness was generally larger for naive than for memory subsets. Rarefaction of sorted-subset datasets indicated incomplete sequencing despite the large sequencing depth. Across a few donors, roughly 5% of naive CD4, roughly 3.3% of naive CD8, about 2% of memory CD4, and roughly 0.41% of memory CD8 clonotypes were shared. Compared with non-shared clonotypes, clonotypes shared by all four sorted-subset donors had higher generation probabilities. Pairwise subsampling led to the expectation that sequencing depth would affect the degree of clonotype sharing among donors. The small number of donors limited the genetic and exposure-history diversity represented.

Using the deep immunoSEQ assay, multiplex PCR amplified TCR CDR3 regions from genomic DNA. Genomic DNA extracted from each cell subset was distributed evenly over all wells of several immunoSEQ 96-well plates, and each plate served as one replicate. Each replicate PCR for sorted subsets received around 200 ng genomic DNA, equal to roughly 29,000 T cell genomes. The purified libraries were quantified using a Qubit 3.0 fluorometer, sized with a Bioanalyzer 2100, and then quantified again using the KAPA Library Quantification kit. A separate single-read 150-cycle Illumina NextSeq 550 flow cell was used to sequence each immunoSEQ 96-well plate. The study's own analysis went as follows. Because only junctional sequences without quality scores were contained in the immunoSEQ output, filtering matching that applied to full-length reads could not be performed. Sequences were annotated with PyIR, a Python wrapper for IgBLAST v1.9, and V/J genes and CDR3 were assigned using IMGT germline references. Any read was removed if the V/J assignment was weak (E-value above 1e-6), the CDR3 was missing, or the read contained stop codons, out-of-frame junctions, or ambiguous translated residues. V3J clonotypes were defined as sequences sharing the same inferred V gene, J gene, and CDR3 amino acid sequence. Percentage overlap between repertoires was computed as shared unique clonotypes divided by the size of the smaller repertoire. RTK rarefaction, the Chao1 estimator, and Recon v2.1 estimates of unobserved clonotypes were used to assess repertoire richness. OLGA was used to compute generation probabilities for all TCRbeta clonotypes that the gDNA method yielded from a handful of donors. The table was pulled from immuneACCESS by TCRdb, which kept in-frame rearrangements only. Such tables lose some clones; where checked, under half of the loss comes from unresolved V genes, and the rest has no known cause. That table supplies the V and J calls and clone size; D and trimming were determined from the DNA. The sample data list over 700,000 clones, and 55% to 80% of these were observed just once. About 1.7% of the sample rests with the top ten.

The CDR3 contains 12 residues, cysteine and phenylalanine counted. Only CDR3 DNA remains: 36 bases, in frame from the first base. The junction carries 3 bases between V and J, which are trimmed by 6 bases and 0 bases respectively. Based on the germline V gene (reference sequence), the CDR1 and CDR2 sequences are LNHDA and SQIVND. As to this clone: The antigen this receptor binds is unknown. Per-base qualities were not stored, and no clone one base away is much larger.

Healthy HIV-negative adults with no recently reported acute infections or vaccinations were included as donors. Every donor was a Caucasian adult living in Nashville, Tennessee, USA. Magnetic negative selection was used to enrich CD4+ T cells, after which naive cells were positively selected on CD45RA and the negative fraction became the memory subset. After blood collection by leukapheresis, PBMCs were isolated using Ficoll-Histopaque density gradient centrifugation and then cryopreserved in the vapor phase of liquid nitrogen. Analytical flow cytometry was used to check the purity and quantity of every magnetically sorted T cell population. Genomic DNA was isolated from every sorted fraction and measured by UV absorbance on a Nanodrop 2000c.

The rearranged segments are TRBV19 and TRBJ1-5; no D gene can be assigned with confidence. The sequence was collected from a young woman in good health. What was sequenced was memory CD4+ T cells sorted from blood. The cell subset or site label here, explained by the study, means: CD45RA-negative fraction. The sequenced DNA is TGTGCCAGTAGCCTTAGCAATCAGCCCCAGCATTTT. This translates into CASSLSNQPQHF.